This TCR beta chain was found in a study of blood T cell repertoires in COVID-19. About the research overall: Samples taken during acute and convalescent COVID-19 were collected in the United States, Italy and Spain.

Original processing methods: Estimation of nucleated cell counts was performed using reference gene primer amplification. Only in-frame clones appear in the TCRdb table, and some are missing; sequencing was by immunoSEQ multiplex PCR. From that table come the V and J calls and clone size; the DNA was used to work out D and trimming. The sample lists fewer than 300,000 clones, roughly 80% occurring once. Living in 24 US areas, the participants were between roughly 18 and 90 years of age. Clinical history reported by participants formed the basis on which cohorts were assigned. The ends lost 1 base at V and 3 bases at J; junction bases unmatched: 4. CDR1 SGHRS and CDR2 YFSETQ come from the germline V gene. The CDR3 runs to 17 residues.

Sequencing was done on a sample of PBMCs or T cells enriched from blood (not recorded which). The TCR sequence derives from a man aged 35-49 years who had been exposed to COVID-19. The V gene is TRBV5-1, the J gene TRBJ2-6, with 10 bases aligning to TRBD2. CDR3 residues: CASSLTSGIGGANVLTF. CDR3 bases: TGCGCCAGCAGCTTGACTAGCGGGATAGGTGGGGCCAACGTCCTGACTTTC.